Listed below are T cell receptor beta chains from one sample, sequenced in a study of cytomegalovirus exposure and HLA in healthy donors. Sequenced by immunoSEQ multiplex PCR; TCRdb stores in-frame clones only, minus some. The table shows 110,000 to 150,000 clones, with around 80% occurring only once. Input material: PBMCs. These receptors were obtained from a boy younger than 10 in good health and CMV-seronegative. The CDR3 runs from the conserved cysteine through the conserved F or W. Fields, in order: clone size, D gene, CDR3 length, J gene, V gene, CDR3 protein, CDR3 DNA. A D gene is named only where the DNA matches it firmly. Rows may omit the clone size; those that give it use once, few, many or a size class.

clone size: NA
D gene: TRBD1
CDR3 length: 16
J gene: TRBJ1-1
V gene: TRBV11-3
CDR3 protein: CASSLRTQGANTEAFF
CDR3 DNA: TGTGCCAGCAGCTTGAGGACGCAGGGGGCGAACACTGAAGCTTTCTTT

clone size: NA
D gene: TRBD1
CDR3 length: 16
J gene: TRBJ2-7
V gene: TRBV5-1
CDR3 protein: CASRFNAGQGSYEQYF
CDR3 DNA: TGCGCCAGCAGATTCAATGCAGGACAGGGCTCCTACGAGCAGTACTTC

clone size: NA
D gene: NA
CDR3 length: 14
J gene: TRBJ1-6
V gene: TRBV5-4
CDR3 protein: CASSLDQMNSPLHF
CDR3 DNA: TGTGCCAGCAGCTTGGATCAGATGAATTCACCCCTCCACTTT

clone size: NA
D gene: TRBD2
CDR3 length: 16
J gene: TRBJ2-1
V gene: TRBV5-4
CDR3 protein: CASSHYGLAGDNEQFF
CDR3 DNA: TGTGCCAGCAGCCATTATGGACTAGCGGGGGACAATGAGCAGTTCTTC

clone size: NA
D gene: NA
CDR3 length: 16
J gene: TRBJ2-1
V gene: TRBV10-2
CDR3 protein: CASSFPDSSSYNEQFF
CDR3 DNA: TGCGCCAGCAGTTTCCCGGACTCTAGCTCCTACAATGAGCAGTTCTTC

clone size: NA
D gene: NA
CDR3 length: 12
J gene: TRBJ2-1
V gene: TRBV4-1
CDR3 protein: CASSQVWEKQFF
CDR3 DNA: TGCGCCAGCAGCCAAGTATGGGAGAAACAGTTCTTC

clone size: NA
D gene: TRBD2
CDR3 length: 14
J gene: TRBJ2-4
V gene: TRBV5-5
CDR3 protein: CASSRTSGKNIQYF
CDR3 DNA: TGTGCCAGCAGCCGGACTAGCGGCAAAAACATTCAGTACTTC

clone size: NA
D gene: TRBD1
CDR3 length: 15
J gene: TRBJ1-1
V gene: TRBV7-3
CDR3 protein: CASSAGQAGATEAFF
CDR3 DNA: TGTGCCAGCAGCGCCGGACAGGCAGGGGCCACTGAAGCTTTCTTT

clone size: NA
D gene: NA
CDR3 length: 17
J gene: TRBJ1-6
V gene: TRBV28
CDR3 protein: CASRWGGSNSYNSPLHF
CDR3 DNA: TGTGCCAGCAGGTGGGGAGGCTCAAACTCCTATAATTCACCCCTCCACTTT

clone size: few
D gene: NA
CDR3 length: 10
J gene: TRBJ2-7
V gene: TRBV20-1
CDR3 protein: CSALSGVIYF
CDR3 DNA: TGCAGTGCGCTATCAGGGGTTATCTACTTC

clone size: NA
D gene: NA
CDR3 length: 14
J gene: TRBJ2-3
V gene: TRBV27
CDR3 protein: CASSLGLSTDTQYF
CDR3 DNA: TGTGCCAGCAGTTTAGGCTTAAGCACAGATACGCAGTATTTT

clone size: NA
D gene: TRBD2
CDR3 length: 16
J gene: TRBJ2-1
V gene: TRBV4-3
CDR3 protein: CASSQERTRVYNEQFF
CDR3 DNA: TGCGCCAGCAGCCAAGAGAGGACTAGAGTCTACAATGAGCAGTTCTTC

clone size: NA
D gene: NA
CDR3 length: 13
J gene: TRBJ1-1
V gene: TRBV7-3
CDR3 protein: CASSERGSAEAFF
CDR3 DNA: TGTGCCAGCAGCGAGAGGGGGTCGGCTGAAGCTTTCTTT

clone size: NA
D gene: NA
CDR3 length: 14
J gene: TRBJ2-3
V gene: TRBV5-1
CDR3 protein: CASAFTGGADTQYF
CDR3 DNA: TGCGCCAGCGCCTTTACGGGGGGCGCAGATACGCAGTATTTT

clone size: NA
D gene: NA
CDR3 length: 13
J gene: TRBJ2-6
V gene: TRBV11-3
CDR3 protein: CALHLGGANVLTF
CDR3 DNA: TGTGCCTTACATCTTGGTGGGGCCAACGTCCTGACTTTC

clone size: NA
D gene: NA
CDR3 length: 17
J gene: TRBJ2-6
V gene: TRBV25-1
CDR3 protein: CASRPPGKPSGANVLTF
CDR3 DNA: TGTGCCAGCCGCCCCCCCGGGAAACCGTCTGGGGCCAACGTCCTGACTTTC

clone size: few
D gene: NA
CDR3 length: 17
J gene: TRBJ2-6
V gene: TRBV5-6
CDR3 protein: CASSWIYRPSGANVLTF
CDR3 DNA: TGTGCCAGCAGCTGGATTTACAGGCCTTCTGGGGCCAACGTCCTGACTTTC

clone size: NA
D gene: TRBD1
CDR3 length: 12
J gene: TRBJ1-2
V gene: TRBV6-1
CDR3 protein: CASSQTGYGYTF
CDR3 DNA: TGTGCCAGCAGTCAGACAGGGTACGGCTACACCTTC

clone size: NA
D gene: TRBD2
CDR3 length: 15
J gene: TRBJ2-7
V gene: TRBV5-1
CDR3 protein: CASSRQDLAGSEQYF
CDR3 DNA: TGCGCCAGCAGCCGACAAGATTTAGCGGGTTCCGAGCAGTACTTC